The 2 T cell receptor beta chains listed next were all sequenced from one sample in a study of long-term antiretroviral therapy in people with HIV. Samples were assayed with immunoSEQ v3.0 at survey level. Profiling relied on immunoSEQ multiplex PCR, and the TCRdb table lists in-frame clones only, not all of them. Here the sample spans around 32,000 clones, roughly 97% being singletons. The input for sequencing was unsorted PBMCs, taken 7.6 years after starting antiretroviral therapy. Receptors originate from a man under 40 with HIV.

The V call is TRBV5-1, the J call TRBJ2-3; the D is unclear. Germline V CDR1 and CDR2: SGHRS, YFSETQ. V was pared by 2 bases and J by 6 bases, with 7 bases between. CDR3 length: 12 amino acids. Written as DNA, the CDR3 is TGCGCCAGCAGCTTTAAAGGGGATACGCAGTATTTT. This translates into CASSFKGDTQYF.

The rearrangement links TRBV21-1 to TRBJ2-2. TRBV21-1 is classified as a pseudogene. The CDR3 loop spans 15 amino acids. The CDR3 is CASSREVRATGELFF. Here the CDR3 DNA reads TGTGCCAGCAGCAGAGAGGTTAGGGCTACCGGGGAGCTGTTTTTT.